This T cell receptor (delta chain) was retrieved from a study of gamma-delta T cells after stem cell transplantation. Per the germline V gene, CDR1 is GEAIGNYY and CDR2 is EKD. The CDR3 length is 15 residues. V gave up 3 bases and J gave up 5 bases; unmatched junction bases: 9. A few counts support this clone. This likely stems from a read error, as it lies one base from a far larger clone. In the same sample, other DNA sequences code for this CDR3. TCRdb reprocessed the RT-PCR reads through CATT. The table records 4,000 to 6,000 delta-chain clones, around 1.9% of them present only once. The rearrangement uses TRDV2 and TRDJ1; 9 bases fit TRDD3. The sample was gamma-delta T cells. The TCR originated in a human donor. It is not recorded whose cells these are; they may come from a transplant donor. CDR3 region: CACDLLGDTRDKLIF. CDR3 nucleotide sequence: TGTGCCTGTGACCTACTAGGGGATACGCGGGATAAACTCATCTTT.